Listed below are T cell receptor beta chains from one sample, sequenced in a study of cytotoxic CD8 clonotypes in ibrutinib-treated CLL. Method: immunoSEQ multiplex PCR; TCRdb's copy keeps in-frame clones and lacks some. This sample has roughly 47,000 clones, with roughly 53% found just once. Sequenced material: PBMCs, taken after 12 months of ibrutinib treatment. The receptor source for this set is a human donor with chronic lymphocytic leukemia. CDR3s include the opening cysteine and the closing phenylalanine or tryptophan. A D gene is named only where the DNA matches it firmly. The size of a clone is reported for some rows only, either as once, few or many, or as a class for expanded clones.

cdr3_nt: TGTGCCAGCAGCTTAAGCTTGACAGGGTCTGGAAACACCATATATTTT; cdr3_aa: CASSLSLTGSGNTIYF; v_call: TRBV11-3; d_call: TRBD1; clone_size: few; j_call: TRBJ1-3
cdr3_nt: TGTGCCAGCAGTGAATTACGGGGGCAGGGTTTAACTAATGAAAAACTGTTTTTT; cdr3_aa: CASSELRGQGLTNEKLFF; v_call: TRBV6-1; d_call: NA; clone_size: NA; j_call: TRBJ1-4
cdr3_nt: TGTGCCAGCAGCGTAGCCCCGACAACTTACAATGAGCAGTTCTTC; cdr3_aa: CASSVAPTTYNEQFF; v_call: TRBV9; d_call: NA; clone_size: few; j_call: TRBJ2-1
cdr3_nt: TGTGCCAGCAGCCGGAGTCGAGATAGATCTGATGAGCAGTTCTTC; cdr3_aa: CASSRSRDRSDEQFF; v_call: TRBV7-3; d_call: NA; clone_size: NA; j_call: TRBJ2-1
cdr3_nt: TGTGCCAGCAGCCAGGACCAGGGGAACACTGAAGCTTTCTTT; cdr3_aa: CASSQDQGNTEAFF; v_call: TRBV4-2; d_call: NA; clone_size: once; j_call: TRBJ1-1
cdr3_nt: TGCGCCAGCAGCTTGTCCAGGGGAGGTGACGAGCAGTACTTC; cdr3_aa: CASSLSRGGDEQYF; v_call: TRBV5-1; d_call: NA; clone_size: NA; j_call: TRBJ2-7
cdr3_nt: TGCGCCAGCAGCTTGAGCCTATCATCTGGAAACACCATATATTTT; cdr3_aa: CASSLSLSSGNTIYF; v_call: TRBV5-1; d_call: NA; clone_size: NA; j_call: TRBJ1-3
cdr3_nt: TGTGCCAGCAGTTTAATACTAGCGGGGAGTTTTAATAATGAGCAGTTCTTC; cdr3_aa: CASSLILAGSFNNEQFF; v_call: TRBV28; d_call: TRBD2; clone_size: NA; j_call: TRBJ2-1
cdr3_nt: TGTGCCAGCAGTTATCAGGGAGGCGATCAGCCCCAGCATTTT; cdr3_aa: CASSYQGGDQPQHF; v_call: TRBV27; d_call: NA; clone_size: NA; j_call: TRBJ1-5
cdr3_nt: TGTGCCAGCAGTTCAGGACTAGCGGGAGTCATCGGGGAGCTGTTTTTT; cdr3_aa: CASSSGLAGVIGELFF; v_call: TRBV6-5; d_call: TRBD2; clone_size: many; j_call: TRBJ2-2
cdr3_nt: TGTGCCAGCAGCCGAGGACAGGGATATAACTATGGCTACACCTTC; cdr3_aa: CASSRGQGYNYGYTF; v_call: TRBV14; d_call: TRBD1; clone_size: NA; j_call: TRBJ1-2
cdr3_nt: TGTGCCAGCAGTGCCGGGACAGTGTTAACCTACGAGCAGTACTTC; cdr3_aa: CASSAGTVLTYEQYF; v_call: TRBV6-1; d_call: TRBD1; clone_size: NA; j_call: TRBJ2-7
cdr3_nt: TGTGCCAGCAGTAAAACAGGGGCTGGGGCCAACGTCCTGACTTTC; cdr3_aa: CASSKTGAGANVLTF; v_call: TRBV6-1; d_call: TRBD1; clone_size: NA; j_call: TRBJ2-6